One sample yielded the 32 T cell receptor beta chains listed below, sequenced in a study of cytomegalovirus exposure and HLA in healthy donors. The PCR was carried out with 60 Vbeta primers and 13 Jbeta primers. TCRdb keeps only in-frame clones here, not all; method: immunoSEQ multiplex PCR. The profile covers about 120,000 clones, with around 77% appearing a single time and under 6.5% taken by the ten largest. Sequencing was done on a sample of PBMCs. These receptors all stem from a man younger than 35 in good health and CMV-seropositive.

This clone has just a few counts. This sequence joins TRBV29-1 and TRBJ1-2, with D perhaps matching TRBD1 (5 bases). The CDR3 totals 14 residues. Trimming pared 7 bases from V and 0 bases from J, leaving 15 bases between. Germline CDR1 is SQVTM and CDR2 is ANQGSEA. The CDR3 DNA is TGCAGCGCTGCCGAGGACACAACTAACTATGGCTACACCTTC. It translates to CSAAEDTTNYGYTF. Supplemented by reference TRBV29-1 and TRBJ1-2, the full variable domain reads SAVISQKPSRDICQRGTSLTIQCQVDSQVTMMFWYRQQPGQSLTLIATANQGSEATYESGFVIDKFPISRPNLTFSTLTVSNMSPEDSSIYLCSAAEDTTNYGYTFGSGTRLTVV.

The J gene is TRBJ2-1, the V gene TRBV9; 8 bases fit TRBD2. The CDR3 consists of 15 residues. The V and J ends lost 0 bases and 8 bases, in that order; junction bases with no gene match: 7. Germline CDR1 is SGDLS and CDR2 is YYNGEE. CDR3 coding DNA: TGTGCCAGCAGCGTAGGATTGGGACTAGGAGATGAGCAGTTCTTC. As protein: CASSVGLGLGDEQFF.

The table lists this clone with a few counts. V is TRBV2 and J is TRBJ1-5, with 7 bases that match TRBD1. Germline CDR1 is SNHLY and CDR2 is FYNNEI. The CDR3 extends over 14 amino acids. Trimming cost V 4 bases and J 7 bases; bases outside gene matches: 7. Here the CDR3 reads CASSVDGTVQPQHF. The CDR3 DNA is TGTGCCAGCAGTGTTGACGGGACAGTGCAGCCCCAGCATTTT.

The rearrangement uses TRBV6-1 and TRBJ1-1; no definite D call. Deletions cut 0 bases from V and 11 bases from J, with 13 bases between. The germline gives CDR1 MNHNS, CDR2 SASEGT. CDR3 length: 13 residues. CDR3 DNA: TGTGCCAGCAGTGAAGCGCTCGGGGAGGCGGCTTTCTTT. It is translated as CASSEALGEAAFF.

The J gene is TRBJ2-1, the V gene TRBV5-1; TRBD2 agrees at 7 bases. CDR1 is SGHRS, CDR2 YFSETQ, per germline. This CDR3 region has 15 residues. The V gene end was trimmed by 4 bases and the J gene end by 0 bases; junction bases not matched to a gene: 4. CDR3 residues: CASSMGGFSYNEQFF. CDR3 nucleotides: TGCGCCAGCAGCATGGGAGGGTTCTCCTACAATGAGCAGTTCTTC.

The J gene is TRBJ1-6, the V gene TRBV7-9; TRBD1 matches at 8 bases. CDR3 length equals 17 residues. Germline CDR1 and CDR2: SEHNR and FQNEAQ (reference sequence). J was trimmed by 10 bases and V by 4 bases; bases with no gene match: 15. CDR3 loop: CASSSPPGGQDFSPLHF. The CDR3 DNA reads as TGTGCCAGCAGCTCACCGCCGGGGGGACAGGATTTCTCACCCCTCCACTTT.

In this sample, this clone turned up once. The chain recombines TRBV9 with TRBJ2-1, with 8 positions matching TRBD2. CDR1 SGDLS and CDR2 YYNGEE come from the germline V gene. The CDR3 is 15 residues long. The J segment lost 5 bases and the V segment lost 4 bases, leaving 8 bases of the junction unmatched. The CDR3 DNA reads as TGTGCCAGCAGCACCCCCCTAGCGGGCCACAATGAGCAGTTCTTC. Amino acid sequence: CASSTPLAGHNEQFF.

This chain uses TRBV5-1 with TRBJ1-1; D is unclear. V lost 0 bases to trimming and J lost 2 bases, with 11 bases between them. CDR1 SGHRS and CDR2 YFSETQ come from the germline V gene. The CDR3 has 15 residues. CDR3 sequence: CASSLVLAGNTEAFF. In nucleotides, the CDR3 is TGCGCCAGCAGCTTGGTTCTGGCGGGAAACACTGAAGCTTTCTTT.

The genes are TRBV27 and TRBJ1-2; 7 bases map to TRBD1. The CDR3 consists of 14 residues. J was trimmed by 8 bases and V by 5 bases; bases with no gene match: 11. Germline CDR1 and CDR2: MNHEY and SMNVEV (reference sequence). CDR3 bases: TGTGCCAGCAGTCCATACGGGGACAGTTACGGCTACACCTTC. As protein: CASSPYGDSYGYTF.

The sample holds one count of this clone. The chain uses TRBV9 and TRBJ1-4; TRBD1 aligns across 8 bases. Germline V gene data show CDR1 as SGDLS and CDR2 as YYNGEE. With 3 bases clipped from V and 8 bases from J, the junction kept 6 bases outside the gene matches. The CDR3 has 14 residues. The CDR3 is CASSEDRDEEKLFF. CDR3 bases: TGTGCCAGCAGCGAGGACAGGGATGAGGAAAAACTGTTTTTT.

The genes are TRBV6-5 and TRBJ1-2; TRBD1 aligns across 8 bases. Germline values: CDR1 MNHEY, CDR2 SVGAGI. V gave up 6 bases and J gave up 5 bases; unmatched junction bases: 5. The CDR3 sequence is 13 residues long. The CDR3 nucleotides are TGTGCCAGCAGACTGACAGGGGATTATGGCTACACCTTC. Translating it yields CASRLTGDYGYTF.

The chain recombines TRBV4-2 with TRBJ2-3; 9 bases align to TRBD2. The CDR3 covers 17 residues. V shed 0 bases and J 8 bases; nucleotides not matched to a gene: 12. Looked up from germline, CDR1 is LGHNA and CDR2 is YNFKEQ. Here the CDR3 reads CASSQDGSSGRPGTQYF. Here the CDR3 DNA reads TGTGCCAGCAGCCAAGATGGGTCCAGCGGGAGGCCCGGTACGCAGTATTTT.

Turning to this clone: Its ends do not fully match the called genes, so a read error is possible. The chain is built from TRBV5-4 and TRBJ1-1; TRBD1 aligns across 8 bases. Germline V gives CDR1 SGHNT, CDR2 YYREEE (reference sequence). This CDR3 has 15 amino acids. CDR3 sequence reads: CVSSLGQAMNTEAFF. DNA of the CDR3: TGTGTCAGCAGCTTGGGACAGGCGATGAACACTGAAGCTTTCTTT.

This clone was detected a few times. The V call is TRBV5-1, the J call TRBJ1-5, with a tentative D call TRBD1 (6 bases). Germline V gene data show CDR1 as SGHRS and CDR2 as YFSETQ. The CDR3 has 13 amino acids. Trimming took off 4 bases at V and 5 bases at J, with 10 bases between the two ends. The CDR3 is CASSQDSDQPQHF. The CDR3 coding sequence is TGCGCCAGCAGCCAGGACAGCGATCAGCCCCAGCATTTT.

The V gene is TRBV11-1, the J gene TRBJ2-2; D gene uncertain. This CDR3 has 14 amino acids. V lost 0 bases and J lost 4, with 6 bases in between. Germline values: CDR1 SGHAT, CDR2 FQDESV (reference sequence). The CDR3 coding sequence is TGTGCCAGCAGCTTAGCGCGTGGCACCGGGGAGCTGTTTTTT. Translating it yields CASSLARGTGELFF.

The CDR3: CASSTSWGEETQYF. The CDR3 region has the DNA TGTGCCAGTAGTACCTCGTGGGGGGAAGAGACCCAGTACTTC. The V call is TRBV19, the J call TRBJ2-5, with a possible D match to TRBD2 (6 bases). The germline V and J ends were trimmed by 4 bases and 3 bases, with 12 bases remaining between them. This CDR3 comprises 14 residues. Germline V gene sequence: CDR1 LNHDA, CDR2 SQIVND (reference sequence).

The chain links TRBV30 to TRBJ1-5; D call uncertain. Germline V gives CDR1 GTSNPN, CDR2 SVGIG (reference sequence). The CDR3 extends over 15 amino acids. Trimming cost V 2 bases and J 3 bases, with 14 bases left between them. CDR3 amino acids: CAWSSTRLFNQPQHF. The CDR3 region has the DNA TGTGCCTGGAGTTCTACCAGGCTATTCAATCAGCCCCAGCATTTT.

V usage is TRBV9 and J usage is TRBJ2-1, with D possibly matching TRBD1 (6 bases). CDR3 length: 16 amino acids. The V gene's germline CDR1 is SGDLS and CDR2 YYNGEE. Trimming pared 4 bases from V and 0 bases from J, leaving 14 bases between. The CDR3 coding sequence is TGTGCCAGCAGCCGCCTACAGGGCGTCTCCTACAATGAGCAGTTCTTC. As protein: CASSRLQGVSYNEQFF.

J is TRBJ1-5 and V is TRBV27, with 8 bases lining up with TRBD1. V was pared by 5 bases and J by 3 bases, with 6 bases of the junction left unmatched. The CDR3 length is 15 residues. CDR1 and CDR2 (germline): MNHEY, SMNVEV (reference sequence). The chain's CDR3 is CASSRDRGPNQPQHF. The CDR3 bases are TGTGCCAGCAGTAGAGACAGGGGACCCAATCAGCCCCAGCATTTT.

In its sample, this clone was seen a few times. The chain joins TRBV15 to TRBJ1-2, with TRBD1 matching 7 bases. V trimming: 6 bases; J trimming: 8 bases; junction bases outside the gene matches: 15. CDR1 and CDR2 from the germline V gene are LNHNV and YYDKDF (reference sequence). The CDR3 is 15 residues long. Here the CDR3 reads CATSQSGTAGLGYTF. The CDR3, as DNA: TGTGCCACCAGTCAATCCGGGACAGCAGGGCTAGGCTACACCTTC.

This clone was counted a few times. The J gene is TRBJ1-2, the V gene TRBV6-5; TRBD1 aligns across 9 bases. The CDR3 spans 14 residues. CDR1 MNHEY and CDR2 SVGAGI come from the germline V gene. V was clipped by 6 bases and J by 2 bases; unmatched bases: 4. CDR3 in DNA: TGTGCCAGCAGCCGGGGACAGGGAAACTATGGCTACACCTTC. It codes for CASSRGQGNYGYTF.

V and J are TRBV14 and TRBJ2-3, with 10 bases identical to TRBD1. V trimming: 4 bases; J trimming: 6 bases; junction bases outside the gene matches: 10. The CDR3 length is 16 residues. The germline V gene has CDR1 SGHDN and CDR2 FVKESK. This CDR3 reads CASSLWTGGVMDTQYF. The CDR3 coding sequence is TGTGCCAGCAGCCTTTGGACAGGGGGGGTGATGGATACGCAGTATTTT.

The sample holds a few counts of this clone. The gene calls are TRBV2 and TRBJ1-1; D unclear. The ends were cut back, 9 bases at V and 1 base at J, with 12 bases in the middle. CDR1 is SNHLY, CDR2 FYNNEI, per germline. CDR3 size: 13 residues. The CDR3 DNA follows: TGTGCCAGATCGGAGATGACGAACACTGAAGCTTTCTTT. Translated, it gives CARSEMTNTEAFF.

Comment on this clone: A junction boundary mismatches the germline segment, possibly from a read error. This chain's CDR3 is CASSLGLATDTQYF. The DNA of the CDR3 is TGTGCTAGCAGCTTAGGACTAGCGACAGATACGCAGTATTTT. The chain couples TRBV7-7 to TRBJ2-3; 9 bases line up with TRBD2. Germline V gives CDR1 SSHAT, CDR2 FNYEAQ (reference sequence). The CDR3 has 14 amino acids.

The chain joins TRBV9 to TRBJ2-7; D possibly corresponds to TRBD1 (6 bases). V lost 3 bases and J 2 bases, leaving 9 bases between the germline ends. The CDR3 is made up of 13 amino acids. Germline lookup yields CDR1 SGDLS and CDR2 YYNGEE. The CDR3 DNA is TGTGCCAGCAGCGGGCAGGGGACCTACGAGCAGTACTTC. It is translated as CASSGQGTYEQYF.

The chain carries TRBV11-2 and TRBJ1-2, with D perhaps TRBD1 (5 bases). Germline assignment: CDR1 SGHAT and CDR2 FQNNGV. Trimming left V 6 bases short and J 8 bases short, with 13 bases between. The CDR3 has 12 residues. The CDR3 nucleotides are TGTGCCAGCAGGGAAAGGGGTTTCGGCTACACCTTC. Protein: CASRERGFGYTF. Full variable domain (rest looked up from reference TRBV11-2 and TRBJ1-2): EAGVAQSPRYKIIEKRQSVAFWCNPISGHATLYWYQQILGQGPKLLIQFQNNGVVDDSQLPKDRFSAERLKGVDSTLKIQPAKLEDSAVYLCASRERGFGYTFGSGTRLTVV.

This clone is a singleton in its sample. The chain carries TRBV30 and TRBJ2-1, with TRBD2 matching over 13 bases. The CDR3 runs to 14 residues. Germline V gene sequence: CDR1 GTSNPN, CDR2 SVGIG (reference sequence). V lost 7 bases to trimming and J lost 2 bases; unmatched junction nucleotides: 2. CDR3 protein: CASTSGRTYNEQFF. The CDR3 DNA follows: TGTGCCTCGACTAGCGGGAGGACCTACAATGAGCAGTTCTTC.

The V call is TRBV7-9, the J call TRBJ2-5; TRBD1 matches at 7 bases. Germline assignment: CDR1 SEHNR and CDR2 FQNEAQ (reference sequence). This CDR3 is built from 13 residues. The trim removed 2 bases at V and 5 bases at J, leaving 2 bases unmatched. The CDR3, as DNA: TGTGCCAGCAGCTTAAGGGGGCTCGAGACCCAGTACTTC. It codes for CASSLRGLETQYF.

The genes are TRBV6-6 and TRBJ1-5; weak D call: TRBD1 (5 bases). The CDR3 has 16 residues. V shed 6 bases and J shed 4 bases, with 19 bases lying between them. CDR1 and CDR2 (germline): MNHNY, SVGAGI (reference sequence). The CDR3 DNA reads as TGTGCCAGCAGCTCCTACTGGGGCGGGGATAATCAGCCCCAGCATTTT. Encoded protein: CASSSYWGGDNQPQHF.

The chain recombines TRBV9 with TRBJ2-1, with 7 bases that match TRBD2. CDR3 length: 15 amino acids. In germline, CDR1 is SGDLS, CDR2 YYNGEE. V was clipped by 1 base and J by 11 bases; unmatched bases: 12. The CDR3 nucleotides read TGTGCCAGCAGCGTAACGGCTAGCGGATCAAGGCAGCAGTTCTTC. Translating it yields CASSVTASGSRQQFF. The whole variable domain, remainder taken from reference TRBV9 and TRBJ2-1, is DSGVTQTPKHLITATGQRVTLRCSPRSGDLSVYWYQQSLDQGLQFLIQYYNGEERAKGNILERFSAQQFPDLHSELNLSSLELGDSALYFCASSVTASGSRQQFFGPGTRLTVL.

The chain links TRBV6-5 to TRBJ2-1; maybe TRBD2 (5 bases). The V and J ends lost 5 bases and 0 bases respectively, with 11 bases between them. Germline loops: CDR1 MNHEY, CDR2 SVGAGI. The CDR3 length is 15 residues. CDR3 region: CASSVMGSSYNEQFF. CDR3 coding DNA: TGTGCCAGCAGTGTCATGGGGAGCTCCTACAATGAGCAGTTCTTC.

With respect to this clone: A junction boundary mismatches the germline segment, possibly from a read error. The identical CDR3 is also encoded by other nucleotide sequences in the sample. V and J are TRBV7-9 and TRBJ1-1; D is possibly TRBD1 (5 bases). Per the germline V gene, CDR1 is SEHNR and CDR2 is FQNEAQ (reference sequence). The CDR3 is 13 residues long. This CDR3 reads CASRLTPDTEAFF. CDR3 bases: TGTGCCAGCAGGCTGACACCGGACACTGAGGCTTTCTTT.